These 16 T cell receptor beta chains originate from one sample sequenced in a study of blood T cells in healthy people across ages. Combining a sample-barcoded 5' primer with a J-beta primer mix, a second PCR ran for roughly 6 to 11 cycles. TCRdb ran MiXCR on the 5' RACE reads and lists one entry per CDR3 protein. The sample includes about 930,000 distinct CDR3 sequences, roughly 28% of them seen just once. The same data also went into a second study, on T cells of mothers and their children.

Sequencing was performed on blood. The receptors derive from a woman aged 35 to 49 in good health.

V gene TRBV3-1 combines with J gene TRBJ1-2, with D hard to call. This CDR3 has 12 amino acids. CDR1 and CDR2 (germline): LGHDT, YNNKEL (reference sequence). V lost 2 bases and J lost 6, with 7 bases in between. The CDR3 region is CASSQSGHGYTF. The CDR3 nucleotides are TGTGCCAGCAGCCAAAGTGGGCATGGCTACACCTTC. Based on the CDR3 plus reference TRBV3-1 and TRBJ1-2, the full variable domain is DTAVSQTPKYLVTQMGNDKSIKCEQNLGHDTMYWYKQDSKKFLKIMFSYNNKELIINETVPNRFSPKSPDKAHLNLHINSLELGDSAVYFCASSQSGHGYTFGSGTRLTVV.

This rearrangement joins TRBV5-6 to TRBJ1-1; 10 bases line up with TRBD1. The CDR3 is 15 amino acids. Losses at the gene ends were 2 bases for V and 6 bases for J; bases not matched to a gene: 7. Looked up from germline, CDR1 is SGHDT and CDR2 is YYEEEE. This CDR3 reads CASSLTGTGESEAFF. The CDR3 DNA follows: TGTGCCAGCAGCTTAACCGGGACAGGGGAGTCTGAAGCTTTCTTT. Supplemented by reference TRBV5-6 and TRBJ1-1, the full variable domain reads DAGVTQSPTHLIKTRGQQVTLRCSPKSGHDTVSWYQQALGQGPQFIFQYYEEEERQRGNFPDRFSGHQFPNYSSELNVNALLLGDSALYLCASSLTGTGESEAFFGQGTRLTVV.

The J gene is TRBJ2-7, the V gene TRBV12-3 or TRBV12-4, with 9 bases identical to TRBD1. With 6 bases clipped from V and 1 base from J, the junction kept 13 bases outside the gene matches. This CDR3 spans 17 amino acids. This chain's CDR3 is CASRLRLGTGLSYEQYF. The CDR3 DNA reads as TGTGCCAGCAGACTCCGGCTGGGGACAGGGCTTTCCTACGAGCAGTACTTC.

This clonotype was seen a handful of times. The gene calls are TRBV30 and TRBJ1-2; 10 bases are shared with TRBD1. The germline CDR1 and CDR2 sequences are GTSNPN and SVGIG (reference sequence). The CDR3 consists of 13 residues. V trimming: 3 bases; J trimming: 6 bases; junction bases outside the gene matches: 4. The CDR3 here is CAWRIGTGDGYTF. CDR3 sequence (DNA): TGTGCCTGGAGAATCGGGACAGGGGATGGCTACACCTTC.

The chain joins TRBV5-1 to TRBJ1-4; D may be TRBD1 (6 bases). CDR3 length: 15 amino acids. V lost 0 bases and J 6 bases, leaving 12 bases between the germline ends. Germline V gene lookup returns CDR1 SGHRS and CDR2 YFSETQ. The CDR3 nucleotides read TGCGCCAGCAGCTTGGTGGGGGGGGCAGATGAAAAACTGTTTTTT. Protein sequence: CASSLVGGADEKLFF.

This clonotype was observed a handful of times. J is TRBJ1-4 and V is TRBV12-3 or TRBV12-4; D is uncertain. V was pared by 5 bases and J by 7 bases, with 14 bases between. CDR3 length: 14 residues. DNA of the CDR3: TGTGCCAGCAGTGAAACGGGGTCCAGTGAAAAACTGTTTTTT. This translates into CASSETGSSEKLFF.

The rearrangement uses TRBV5-6 and TRBJ2-3; 14 bases align to TRBD2. This CDR3 is built from 18 residues. Trimming took 1 base from V and 4 from J; bases not matched to a gene: 8. Germline V gene data show CDR1 as SGHDT and CDR2 as YYEEEE. This CDR3 reads CASSLSLLGLAGADTQYF. CDR3 nucleotide sequence: TGTGCCAGCAGCTTGAGTTTGTTGGGACTAGCGGGGGCAGATACGCAGTATTTT.

This clonotype was detected a few times. The rearrangement joins TRBV20-1 to TRBJ2-3; the D is unclear. With 7 bases removed from V and 4 bases from J, the gap between germline ends came to 9 bases. The CDR3 contains 11 residues. CDR1 is DFQATT, CDR2 SNEGSKA, per germline (reference sequence). CDR3 sequence: CSGRHSDTQYF. The CDR3, as DNA: TGCAGTGGGCGACATTCAGATACGCAGTATTTT.

This clonotype has at least ten counts. The V call is TRBV4-1, the J call TRBJ1-2, with 9 bases fitting TRBD1. The CDR3 runs to 15 residues. Trimming took 3 bases from V and 4 from J; bases not matched to a gene: 6. CDR1 and CDR2 from the germline V gene are MGHRA and YSYEKL. CDR3 sequence (DNA): TGCGCCAGCAGCCAGGCTGGACAGGGGATCTATGGCTACACCTTC. This codes for CASSQAGQGIYGYTF.

V usage is TRBV6-5 and J usage is TRBJ2-7; D uncertain. Germline V lookup: CDR1 MNHEY, CDR2 SVGAGI. The CDR3 totals 13 residues. Between the trimmed V and J ends, which lost 0 bases and 6 bases, there was a span of 9 bases. CDR3 bases: TGTGCCAGCAGTTACTCGTGGGTTACCGAGCAGTACTTC. The encoded protein is CASSYSWVTEQYF.

J is TRBJ2-5 and V is TRBV3-1, with 11 bases fitting TRBD2. V trimming: 3 bases; J trimming: 0 bases; junction bases outside the gene matches: 3. Germline loops: CDR1 LGHDT, CDR2 YNNKEL (reference sequence). The CDR3 length is 16 residues. CDR3 residues: CASSHLLAGDQETQYF. The CDR3 DNA reads TGTGCCAGCAGCCACCTACTAGCGGGGGACCAAGAGACCCAGTACTTC.

J is TRBJ2-5 and V is TRBV7-2; no reliable D call. V shed 7 bases and J shed 2 bases, with 14 bases lying between them. Germline loops: CDR1 SGHTA, CDR2 FQGNSA. This CDR3 comprises 14 residues. The CDR3 DNA reads as TGTGCCAGCAAAAGTAGGAGTCTACAAGAGACCCAGTACTTC. Protein product: CASKSRSLQETQYF. Together with reference TRBV7-2 and TRBJ2-5, the CDR3 gives the full variable domain: GAGVSQSPSNKVTEKGKDVELRCDPISGHTALYWYRQSLGQGLEFLIYFQGNSAPDKSGLPSDRFSAERTGGSVSTLTIQRTQQEDSAVYLCASKSRSLQETQYFGPGTRLLVL.

This clonotype was found a few times. The CDR3 sequence: CASSPARTDNYGYTF. In DNA form, the CDR3 reads TGTGCCAGCAGCCCAGCCCGGACAGACAACTATGGCTACACCTTC. The V and J genes are TRBV7-9 and TRBJ1-2, with a tentative D call TRBD1 (6 bases). CDR1 SEHNR and CDR2 FQNEAQ come from the germline V gene (reference sequence). Trimming stripped 5 bases from V and 2 bases from J, with 15 bases between. This CDR3 is 15 amino acids long. Combining the CDR3 with reference TRBV7-9 and TRBJ1-2 gives the whole variable domain DTGVSQNPRHKITKRGQNVTFRCDPISEHNRLYWYRQTLGQGPEFLTYFQNEAQLEKSRLLSDRFSAERPKGSFSTLEIQRTEQGDSAMYLCASSPARTDNYGYTFGSGTRLTVV.

Ten or more counts support this clonotype. The chain combines TRBV10-3 with TRBJ2-5; 8 bases align to TRBD2. Trimming cost V 0 bases and J 4 bases; bases outside gene matches: 4. The germline V gene encodes CDR1 ENHRY and CDR2 SYGVKD. The CDR3 has 15 residues. CDR3 protein: CAISESAGGGETQYF. The CDR3 coding sequence is TGTGCCATCAGTGAGTCGGCGGGGGGTGGAGAGACCCAGTACTTC.

This clonotype was recorded a few times. This sequence joins TRBV19 and TRBJ2-5, with a tentative D call TRBD1 (6 bases). The ends were cut back, 6 bases at V and 5 bases at J, with 16 bases in the middle. CDR3 size: 14 residues. Germline-derived CDR1 and CDR2 are LNHDA and SQIVND (reference sequence). The CDR3: CASRLGAGTETQYF. CDR3 DNA: TGTGCCAGTAGGTTGGGGGCCGGTACGGAGACCCAGTACTTC.

This clonotype was picked up a small number of times. The chain combines TRBV7-2 with TRBJ2-2; D is possibly TRBD1 (6 bases). The V gene's germline CDR1 is SGHTA and CDR2 FQGNSA. The CDR3 contains 16 residues. Trimming cost V 4 bases and J 5 bases, with 17 bases left between them. CDR3 protein: CASSSQGTRGTGELFF. CDR3 coding DNA: TGTGCCAGCAGCTCACAAGGGACCAGGGGAACCGGGGAGCTGTTTTTT.